This section outlines one TCR beta chain sequence together with its context. The record originates from a study of T cell repertoires in cytomegalovirus infection. The CDR3 is 13 residues long. Germline V gene data show CDR1 as DFQATT and CDR2 as SNEGSKA (reference sequence). Between the trimmed V and J ends, which lost 1 base and 6 bases, there was a span of 10 bases. Using its own MiXCR run on the reads, TCRdb lists one record per CDR3 protein. This sample has some 200,000 distinct CDR3 sequences, with roughly 9% found just once. The rearrangement joins TRBV20-1 to TRBJ1-5; D remains ambiguous. Sequenced input: PBMCs. This sequence originates from a human donor in good health (CMV status not recorded). Some clones in this sample may be carry-over from other donors' samples. The CDR3 DNA follows: TGCAGTGCTAGAGGGAGTGTGGTTCAGCCCCAGCATTTT. This encodes CSARGSVVQPQHF.